This T cell receptor (beta chain) was found in a study of blood T cell dynamics during melanoma immunotherapy. Trimming removed 4 bases at V and 9 bases at J, with 19 bases between. Germline lookup yields CDR1 MGHRA and CDR2 YSYEKL. CDR3 length equals 15 residues. The data were produced by immunoSEQ multiplex PCR, yet TCRdb's version contains in-frame clones alone and is incomplete. The sample records 9,500 to 14,000 clones, roughly 87% being singletons. Time point specified: week 3, after first cycle of checkpoint inhibitor. Samples come from before therapy and from week 3 after the first blockade cycle.

Material: blood, obtained from a patient treated with checkpoint blockade. The gene calls are TRBV4-1 and TRBJ2-1, with a tentative D call TRBD1 (6 bases). This clonotype was sampled from a human donor with melanoma. The CDR3 protein is CASSPLAGEWREQFF. CDR3 DNA: TGCGCCAGCAGCCCATTGGCAGGGGAGTGGCGTGAGCAGTTCTTC.